What follows are 14 T cell receptor beta chains derived from one specimen sequenced in a study of PD-L1 blockade in urothelial cancer. Time point here: peripheral blood 6 weeks after treatment start. The protocol was immunoSEQ multiplex PCR, while the TCRdb copy is restricted to in-frame clones and leaves out a portion. The repertoire holds around 87,000 clones, with around four fifths as singletons. The source was PBMCs, collected around atezolizumab (anti-PD-L1) treatment. The receptor set was obtained from a man aged 65-85 years with urothelial cancer.

V and J are TRBV2 and TRBJ1-4; maybe TRBD1 (6 bases). The V gene lost 3 bases and the J gene lost 4 bases, with 9 bases spanning the gap. The CDR3 spans 14 residues. Germline assignment: CDR1 SNHLY and CDR2 FYNNEI. The CDR3 nucleotides read TGTGCCAGCAGTGATGGACAGTTTAATGAAAAACTGTTTTTT. This gives the protein CASSDGQFNEKLFF.

This sequence joins TRBV7-9 and TRBJ2-7, with no clear D. The CDR3 loop spans 13 amino acids. V was clipped by 0 bases and J by 5 bases, with 8 bases between them. CDR1 is SEHNR, CDR2 FQNEAQ, per germline (reference sequence). CDR3 protein: CASSLANPNEQYF. CDR3 coding DNA: TGTGCCAGCAGCTTAGCAAATCCCAACGAGCAGTACTTC.

This clone was picked up one time. The chain couples TRBV2 to TRBJ1-5; 7 bases are shared with TRBD1. The CDR3 runs 13 residues. Germline loops: CDR1 SNHLY, CDR2 FYNNEI. After removal of 6 bases from V and 2 bases from J, the junction contained 1 base not matched to a gene. Here the CDR3 DNA reads TGTGCCAGCAGGGGGACAGGCAATCAGCCCCAGCATTTT. Protein sequence: CASRGTGNQPQHF.

The chain employs TRBV13 and TRBJ2-1, with TRBD1 identical over 7 bases. The V gene end was trimmed by 3 bases and the J gene end by 4 bases; junction bases not matched to a gene: 6. Looked up from germline, CDR1 is PRHDT and CDR2 is FYEKMQ (reference sequence). This CDR3 comprises 15 residues. The CDR3 sequence: CASSLGTVLYNEQFF. The CDR3 coding sequence is TGTGCCAGCAGCTTGGGGACAGTATTGTACAATGAGCAGTTCTTC.

V is TRBV7-8 and J is TRBJ2-7; 7 positions match TRBD1. Trimming took 5 bases from V and 2 from J; bases not matched to a gene: 6. Per germline, CDR1 SGHVS and CDR2 FQNEAQ. The CDR3 totals 14 residues. CDR3 DNA sequence: TGTGCCAGCAGCGGGGACAGCTCCGCCTACGAGCAGTACTTC. Translation: CASSGDSSAYEQYF.

CDR3 DNA sequence: TGTGCCAGCAGTATCAACCGCCCCGGGACAGACTCCCCGGCCCAGCATTTT. Translated: CASSINRPGTDSPAQHF. The chain combines TRBV2 with TRBJ1-5; 7 bases match TRBD1. The CDR3 extends over 17 amino acids. Losses at the gene ends were 5 bases for V and 11 bases for J; bases not matched to a gene: 21. The V gene's germline CDR1 is SNHLY and CDR2 FYNNEI.

The rearrangement joins TRBV10-1 to TRBJ2-2, with TRBD2 identical over 12 bases. V shed 3 bases and J 4 bases; nucleotides not matched to a gene: 3. This CDR3 spans 16 amino acids. Germline V lookup: CDR1 WNHNN, CDR2 SYGVQD (reference sequence). The DNA of the CDR3 is TGCGCCAGCAGTGACCCACTAGCGGGAGGCACCGGGGAGCTGTTTTTT. This gives the protein CASSDPLAGGTGELFF.

The J gene is TRBJ2-3, the V gene TRBV18; 7 positions match TRBD1. The CDR3 runs 15 residues. J gave up 0 bases and V 2 bases, and 2 bases lay outside the gene matches. The germline gives CDR1 KGHSH, CDR2 LQKENI. The CDR3 sequence: CASSPRGQSTDTQYF. The CDR3 DNA reads as TGTGCCAGCTCACCAAGGGGACAGAGCACAGATACGCAGTATTTT.

This clone was observed a handful of times. This sequence joins TRBV5-1 and TRBJ1-1; D uncertain. With 2 bases removed from V and 1 base from J, the gap between germline ends came to 9 bases. Germline V gives CDR1 SGHRS, CDR2 YFSETQ. The CDR3 spans 14 residues. The CDR3 DNA sequence: TGCGCCAGCAGCTTACGCGGCTGGAACACTGAAGCTTTCTTT. This codes for CASSLRGWNTEAFF.

This chain links TRBV15 with TRBJ2-5; 7 bases align to TRBD1. V shed 0 bases, J shed 4 bases, and the junction held 5 bases outside the gene matches. The CDR3 runs 15 residues. Germline V gene sequence: CDR1 LNHNV, CDR2 YYDKDF (reference sequence). The DNA for the CDR3 is TGTGCCACCAGCAGAGATAGGGCAGGGGGAGAGACCCAGTACTTC. Translating it yields CATSRDRAGGETQYF. The whole variable domain, filled in from reference TRBV15 and TRBJ2-5, reads DAMVIQNPRYQVTQFGKPVTLSCSQTLNHNVMYWYQQKSSQAPKLLFHYYDKDFNNEADTPDNFQSRRPNTSFCFLDIRSPGLGDTAMYLCATSRDRAGGETQYFGPGTRLLVL.

The rearrangement joins TRBV5-4 to TRBJ1-1; the D gene is possibly TRBD1 (6 bases). CDR3 length: 14 amino acids. V lost 4 bases to trimming and J lost 4 bases, with 14 bases between them. Germline V lookup: CDR1 SGHNT, CDR2 YYREEE (reference sequence). This chain's CDR3 is CASSKTGIGTEAFF. CDR3 bases: TGTGCCAGCAGCAAAACAGGGATCGGCACTGAAGCTTTCTTT.

This chain links TRBV5-1 with TRBJ2-2, with a possible D match to TRBD2 (6 bases). Germline loops: CDR1 SGHRS, CDR2 YFSETQ. The CDR3 sequence is 16 residues long. V lost 4 bases and J lost 1, with 14 bases in between. In DNA form, the CDR3 reads TGCGCCAGCAGCCTGGGGGTAGCGGTGAACACCGGGGAGCTGTTTTTT. This translates into CASSLGVAVNTGELFF.

The chain combines TRBV5-1 with TRBJ2-2; D is uncertain. Germline V gene data show CDR1 as SGHRS and CDR2 as YFSETQ. Trimming stripped 1 base from V and 1 base from J, with 5 bases between. This CDR3 has 14 residues. This CDR3 reads CASSLTVNTGELFF. The CDR3 DNA is TGCGCCAGCAGCTTGACGGTGAACACCGGGGAGCTGTTTTTT.

J is TRBJ2-1 and V is TRBV6-1; D uncertain. This CDR3 is 12 amino acids long. With 2 bases removed from V and 4 bases from J, the gap between germline ends came to 3 bases. The V gene's germline CDR1 is MNHNS and CDR2 SASEGT. The CDR3 coding sequence is TGTGCCAGCAGTGAACGTTACAATGAGCAGTTCTTC. This gives the protein CASSERYNEQFF.